This passage covers 11 T cell receptor beta chains from one sample sequenced in a study of T cells in Graves' hyperthyroidism and ophthalmopathy. Template material for amplifying TCR beta CDR3 regions consisted of RNA transcripts. First-round RT-PCR of the TCR CDR3 relied on the HTBI primer set. TCRdb passed the multiplex PCR reads through MiXCR, listing each CDR3 protein once. The profile shows 300,000 or so distinct CDR3 sequences, over 15% of them singletons. Sequenced material: blood. These receptors were collected from a woman aged 60-70 years with Graves' ophthalmopathy.

The CDR3 region is CASRLRGSGANVLTF. The CDR3 coding sequence is TGCGCCAGCAGACTCAGGGGTTCTGGGGCCAACGTCCTGACTTTC. V is TRBV5-1 and J is TRBJ2-6; perhaps TRBD1 as D (6 bases). Germline values: CDR1 SGHRS, CDR2 YFSETQ. Trimming took off 5 bases at V and 1 base at J, with 10 bases between the two ends. The CDR3 is 15 amino acids.

This clonotype appeared a few times. The DNA of the CDR3 is TGTGCCTGGACCCCTAACAGGGGTGCTGAAGCTTTCTTT. Translation: CAWTPNRGAEAFF. The chain combines TRBV30 with TRBJ1-1; 7 bases match TRBD1. The germline V gene has CDR1 GTSNPN and CDR2 SVGIG (reference sequence). The CDR3 totals 13 residues. The V and J ends lost 4 bases and 6 bases, in that order; junction bases with no gene match: 8.

V and J are TRBV5-4 and TRBJ2-3; 9 bases line up with TRBD2. After removal of 4 bases from V and 2 bases from J, the junction contained 11 bases not matched to a gene. Germline V gene lookup returns CDR1 SGHNT and CDR2 YYREEE (reference sequence). The length of the CDR3 is 17 residues. The CDR3: CASSQKGRGGLTDTQYF. As DNA, the CDR3 is TGTGCCAGCAGCCAAAAGGGGCGGGGGGGTCTCACAGATACGCAGTATTTT.

In this sample, this clonotype turned up many times. CDR3 residues: CASSLAAVMETQYF. The CDR3 DNA is TGTGCCAGCAGCCTAGCGGCTGTGATGGAGACCCAGTACTTC. The rearrangement uses TRBV3-1 and TRBJ2-5, with D possibly matching TRBD2 (6 bases). Germline CDR1 and CDR2: LGHDT and YNNKEL (reference sequence). The CDR3 sequence is 14 residues long. V lost 4 bases and J 5 bases, leaving 14 bases between the germline ends.

This clonotype was seen a few times. The chain combines TRBV7-2 with TRBJ1-3, with D uncertain. In germline, CDR1 is SGHTA, CDR2 FQGNSA. The V end was cut by 3 bases, the J end by 0 bases, with 9 bases between. The CDR3 covers 15 residues. This CDR3 is CASSFRQISGNTIYF. The CDR3 DNA sequence: TGTGCCAGCAGCTTCCGTCAGATCTCTGGAAACACCATATATTTT.

This clonotype was counted at least ten times. The chain couples TRBV18 to TRBJ2-3; 8 bases align to TRBD2. Germline loops: CDR1 KGHSH, CDR2 LQKENI. Trimming cost V 2 bases and J 8 bases; bases outside gene matches: 6. The CDR3 has 14 amino acids. The CDR3 DNA reads TGTGCCAGCTCACCAGAACGCGCGGGAGGTACGCAGTATTTT. It encodes CASSPERAGGTQYF.

This rearrangement joins TRBV2 to TRBJ2-2, with 7 bases that match TRBD1. J was trimmed by 1 base and V by 7 bases; bases with no gene match: 9. This CDR3 contains 16 residues. The germline CDR1 and CDR2 sequences are SNHLY and FYNNEI. Here the CDR3 reads CASKKTGTVNTGELFF. The CDR3 DNA is TGTGCCAGCAAAAAGACCGGGACAGTGAACACCGGGGAGCTGTTTTTT.

V and J are TRBV20-1 and TRBJ1-1; TRBD1 is a possible D gene (5 bases). V gave up 1 base and J gave up 6 bases, with 9 bases separating them. Germline values: CDR1 DFQATT, CDR2 SNEGSKA (reference sequence). The CDR3 loop spans 12 amino acids. This chain's CDR3 is CSARATGAEAFF. Written as DNA, the CDR3 is TGCAGTGCTAGAGCTACGGGGGCTGAAGCTTTCTTT.

The J gene is TRBJ2-1, the V gene TRBV4-3; D uncertain. The CDR3 runs 16 residues. Germline CDR1 reads LGHNA; CDR2 reads YSLEER. Trimming left V 2 bases short and J 2 bases short, with 13 bases between. CDR3 residues: CASSQFYQNAYNEQFF. The CDR3 DNA reads TGCGCCAGCAGCCAATTTTATCAAAACGCCTACAATGAGCAGTTCTTC.

The chain couples TRBV6-5 to TRBJ2-3, with D possibly matching TRBD2 (6 bases). The CDR3 runs to 15 residues. Trimming left V 3 bases short and J 0 bases short, with 10 bases between. Germline CDR1 MNHEY, CDR2 SVGAGI. CDR3 bases: TGTGCCAGCAGTTATGGGGGGAGAAGCACAGATACGCAGTATTTT. It is translated as CASSYGGRSTDTQYF.

This clonotype was seen repeatedly, ten times or more. The chain is built from TRBV20-1 and TRBJ1-5; D remains ambiguous. Germline assignment: CDR1 DFQATT and CDR2 SNEGSKA (reference sequence). The CDR3 contains 13 residues. Trimming removed 0 bases from V and 6 bases from J, with 9 bases in between. The DNA for the CDR3 is TGCAGTGCTAGAGATCCCCGGGCTCAGCCCCAGCATTTT. Protein sequence: CSARDPRAQPQHF.